The next 13 T cell receptor beta chains were all read from a single sample in a study of tumor-infiltrating lymphocytes in localized non-small cell lung cancer. The method was immunoSEQ multiplex PCR; TCRdb's version includes in-frame clones alone and lacks a portion of them. Here the sample spans about 14,000 clones, about 74% being singletons. Sequenced sample: uninvolved lung tissue not adjacent to the tumor. The receptor set was obtained from a human donor with non-small cell lung cancer.

V is TRBV5-1 and J is TRBJ2-7; the D gene could be TRBD1 or TRBD2 (5 bases each). Germline-derived CDR1 and CDR2 are SGHRS and YFSETQ. The CDR3 is 13 residues long. V was cut by 4 bases and J by 2 bases, with 10 bases left in between. CDR3 coding DNA: TGCGCCAGCAGCCCCGGGGACGCCTACGAGCAGTACTTC. This codes for CASSPGDAYEQYF.

The chain links TRBV19 to TRBJ1-5; tentative D call: TRBD1 (6 bases). CDR1 LNHDA and CDR2 SQIVND come from the germline V gene (reference sequence). This CDR3 is 14 amino acids long. V was pared by 6 bases and J by 5 bases, with 14 bases between. The chain's CDR3 is CASSPGGGDQPQHF. As DNA, the CDR3 is TGTGCCAGTAGCCCGGGAGGGGGTGATCAGCCCCAGCATTTT.

This chain joins TRBV7-2 and TRBJ1-5; D gene uncertain. Germline V gene lookup returns CDR1 SGHTA and CDR2 FQGNSA. This CDR3 comprises 15 residues. Deletions cut 6 bases from V and 1 base from J, with 13 bases between. The CDR3 region has the DNA TGTGCCAGCAGTGAAGGTCTAGGGAGCAATCAGCCCCAGCATTTT. Its translation: CASSEGLGSNQPQHF.

This chain uses TRBV4-3 with TRBJ2-3; no clear D. Germline loops: CDR1 LGHNA, CDR2 YSLEER. The V and J ends lost 4 bases and 7 bases respectively, with 15 bases between them. CDR3 length: 14 residues. The CDR3 protein is CASSRIADGNTQYF. The DNA of the CDR3 is TGCGCCAGCAGCCGGATCGCGGACGGTAATACGCAGTATTTT.

This chain joins TRBV4-2 and TRBJ2-3, with 9 bases fitting TRBD2. From germline, CDR1 is LGHNA and CDR2 YNFKEQ. This CDR3 comprises 16 residues. V trimming: 0 bases; J trimming: 5 bases; junction bases outside the gene matches: 6. The CDR3 protein is CASSQDFGGRGDTQYF. Written as DNA, the CDR3 is TGTGCCAGCAGCCAAGATTTTGGCGGGAGGGGAGATACGCAGTATTTT.

The chain links TRBV29-1 to TRBJ2-1; D possibly corresponds to TRBD2 (7 bases). Germline CDR1 and CDR2: SQVTM and ANQGSEA. V lost 6 bases and J 9 bases, leaving 18 bases between the germline ends. There are 13 residues in the CDR3. The CDR3 protein is CSVSRGATSEQFF. The CDR3 nucleotides are TGCAGCGTGTCCCGGGGGGCGACGAGTGAGCAGTTCTTC.

This chain uses TRBV7-2 with TRBJ1-2; 8 nucleotides agree with TRBD1. Germline values: CDR1 SGHTA, CDR2 FQGNSA. After removal of 1 base from V and 4 bases from J, the junction contained 2 bases not matched to a gene. CDR3 length: 14 amino acids. The CDR3: CASSLGTGPYGYTF. CDR3 DNA sequence: TGTGCCAGCAGCTTAGGGACAGGGCCCTATGGCTACACCTTC. The entire variable domain, with the rest obtained from reference TRBV7-2 and TRBJ1-2, is as follows: GAGVSQSPSNKVTEKGKDVELRCDPISGHTALYWYRQSLGQGLEFLIYFQGNSAPDKSGLPSDRFSAERTGGSVSTLTIQRTQQEDSAVYLCASSLGTGPYGYTFGSGTRLTVV.

The gene calls are TRBV5-1 and TRBJ1-2; the D is unclear. CDR3 size: 13 residues. Deletions cut 2 bases from V and 2 bases from J, with 7 bases between. Germline V gene sequence: CDR1 SGHRS, CDR2 YFSETQ. The CDR3 spells CASSFEPNYGYTF. CDR3 in DNA: TGCGCCAGCAGCTTCGAACCAAACTATGGCTACACCTTC.

V and J are TRBV7-2 and TRBJ2-5; 9 bases are shared with TRBD2. Looked up from germline, CDR1 is SGHTA and CDR2 is FQGNSA. The CDR3 covers 16 residues. V dropped 4 bases and J dropped 1; count of bases not matched to a gene: 7. The CDR3 is CASSSSSRGGQETQYF. For the CDR3, the DNA is TGTGCCAGCAGCTCATCCTCGCGGGGGGGCCAAGAGACCCAGTACTTC. Full variable domain (outside the CDR3, taken from reference TRBV7-2 and TRBJ2-5): GAGVSQSPSNKVTEKGKDVELRCDPISGHTALYWYRQSLGQGLEFLIYFQGNSAPDKSGLPSDRFSAERTGGSVSTLTIQRTQQEDSAVYLCASSSSSRGGQETQYFGPGTRLLVL.

A few counts support this clone. The genes are TRBV2 and TRBJ1-5; 10 nucleotides line up with TRBD1. Germline V gene sequence: CDR1 SNHLY, CDR2 FYNNEI. The CDR3 contains 15 residues. Losses at the gene ends were 6 bases for V and 6 bases for J; bases not matched to a gene: 8. CDR3 nucleotides: TGTGCCAGCAGAGACGGGACAGGGGCACGTCAGCCCCAGCATTTT. This sequence encodes CASRDGTGARQPQHF. The complete variable domain, with remaining parts taken from reference TRBV2 and TRBJ1-5, reads EPEVTQTPSHQVTQMGQEVILRCVPISNHLYFYWYRQILGQKVEFLVSFYNNEISEKSEIFDDQFSVERPDGSNFTLKIRSTKLEDSAMYFCASRDGTGARQPQHFGDGTRLSIL.

The chain combines TRBV10-3 with TRBJ1-1; 8 positions match TRBD1. V lost 3 bases, J lost 8 bases, and 2 bases stayed unmatched. Germline assignment: CDR1 ENHRY and CDR2 SYGVKD. This CDR3 is built from 12 residues. The DNA of the CDR3 is TGTGCCATCAGTGATAGGGACAGGGAAGCTTTCTTT. Protein sequence: CAISDRDREAFF.

The chain uses TRBV6-6 and TRBJ2-7; D is possibly TRBD1 (6 bases). The germline V gene has CDR1 MNHNY and CDR2 SVGAGI (reference sequence). The CDR3 consists of 12 residues. V was clipped by 2 bases and J by 11 bases, with 13 bases between them. CDR3 sequence: CASSYAWDTEYF. The CDR3 nucleotides are TGTGCCAGCAGTTACGCTTGGGACACGGAGTACTTC.

This rearrangement joins TRBV9 to TRBJ2-3; 13 nucleotides align to TRBD2. The CDR3 sequence is 18 residues long. CDR1 and CDR2 (germline): SGDLS, YYNGEE. Trimming at V came to 4 bases and at J to 2 bases, leaving 10 bases not matched to a gene. This CDR3 reads CASSPNRTSGGNTDTQYF. CDR3 DNA sequence: TGTGCCAGCAGCCCGAACCGGACTAGCGGGGGAAACACAGATACGCAGTATTTT.